This T cell receptor beta chain was sequenced in a study of beta chain features in type 1 diabetes. Notes on the study in general: Among all four CD4+ subsets, Type 1 diabetes patients had TCRB CDR3s that were moderately but significantly shorter.

TCRB transcripts that were expressed got sequenced, as all of the isolated RNA had been reverse transcribed. Only in-frame clones appear in the TCRdb table, and some are missing; sequencing was by immunoSEQ multiplex PCR. The sample lists roughly 180,000 clones; less than 10% were seen once. As to this clone: Its antigen is still unknown.

The V gene's germline CDR1 is SGHTA and CDR2 FQGNSA. This CDR3 has 15 amino acids. The V and J ends lost 5 bases and 4 bases respectively, with 15 bases between them. The V and J genes are TRBV7-2 and TRBJ2-1; D may be TRBD2 (6 bases). Sequences were obtained from central memory CD4+ T cells from blood. The sequence came from a man between 18 and 29 years old with type 1 diabetes. CDR3 nucleotide sequence: TGTGCCAGCAGCCAAGCGGGTAGGTCGTACAATGAGCAGTTCTTC. It codes for CASSQAGRSYNEQFF.